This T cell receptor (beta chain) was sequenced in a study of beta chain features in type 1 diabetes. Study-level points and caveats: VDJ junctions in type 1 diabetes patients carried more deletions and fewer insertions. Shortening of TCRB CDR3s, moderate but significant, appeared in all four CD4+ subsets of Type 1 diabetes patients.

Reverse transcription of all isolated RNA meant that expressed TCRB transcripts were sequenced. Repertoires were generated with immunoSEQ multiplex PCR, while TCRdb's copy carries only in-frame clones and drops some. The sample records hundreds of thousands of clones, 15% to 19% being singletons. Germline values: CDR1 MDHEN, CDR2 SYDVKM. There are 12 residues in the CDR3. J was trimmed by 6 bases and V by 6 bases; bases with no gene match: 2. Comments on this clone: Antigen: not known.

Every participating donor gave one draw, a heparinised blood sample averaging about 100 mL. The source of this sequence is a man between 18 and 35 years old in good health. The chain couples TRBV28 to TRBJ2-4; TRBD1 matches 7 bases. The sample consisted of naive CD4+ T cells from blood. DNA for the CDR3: TGTGCCAGCAGCAGGGACAGAAACATTCAGTACTTC. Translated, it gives CASSRDRNIQYF.